Sequencing of this TCR beta chain was carried out in a study of blood T cell repertoires in COVID-19. The overall study: Spain, Italy and the United States supplied samples that represented acute and convalescent COVID-19.

Germline CDR1 and CDR2: SEHNR and FQNEAQ (reference sequence). The ends lost 5 bases at V and 6 bases at J; junction bases unmatched: 9. The CDR3 consists of 15 residues. The sample holds one count of this clone. Authors' data handling: Nucleated cell number was recorded as an estimate derived from reference gene primer amplification. The repertoire was sequenced with immunoSEQ multiplex PCR; TCRdb's copy has only in-frame clones and lacks some. V and J calls and clone size are those listed in that table; D and trimming were worked out from the DNA. The repertoire holds roughly 280,000 clones, with about 90% as singletons. Seattle patients were enrolled while actively infected and followed longitudinally.

The V gene is TRBV7-9, the J gene TRBJ2-1; 8 bases are a match to TRBD2. The source material was peripheral blood. The source of this sequence is a woman in her thirties with COVID-19, enrolled during active disease. Here the CDR3 DNA reads TGTGCCAGCAGCCCGGGACTAGTTCCCTCCAATGAGCAGTTCTTC. This gives the protein CASSPGLVPSNEQFF. The whole variable domain, filled in from reference TRBV7-9 and TRBJ2-1, reads DTGVSQNPRHKITKRGQNVTFRCDPISEHNRLYWYRQTLGQGPEFLTYFQNEAQLEKSRLLSDRFSAERPKGSFSTLEIQRTEQGDSAMYLCASSPGLVPSNEQFFGPGTRLTVL.